Each of the 25 T cell receptor beta chains below was sequenced from the same sample in a study of T cells in women clearing cervical HPV infection. Profiling relied on immunoSEQ multiplex PCR, and the TCRdb table lists in-frame clones only, not all of them. This listing includes 25,000 to 30,000 clones. The sample taken for sequencing was blood buffy coat. The origin of the receptors is a woman aged 18 to 69 with a cervical HPV16 infection that either progressed to CIN3+ or cleared (not recorded which).

The DNA read from the CDR3 is TGCGCCAGCAGCTTGGCCTTGCTAGCGGGCCTCGATGGAGAGACC. Encoded protein: CASSLALLAGLDGET. From start to end, the CDR3 is CASSLALLAGLDGETQYF. The rearrangement links TRBV5-1 to TRBJ2-5; 8 bases are shared with TRBD2. The read is 3 residues too short to cover the CDR3 end, so that end is filled in from the germline J gene. Trimming removed 0 bases from V and 4 bases from J; junction bases left unmatched: 14. The CDR3 is 18 amino acids. Germline assignment: CDR1 SGHRS and CDR2 YFSETQ.

A word on this clone: The read terminates 3 residues ahead of where the CDR3 ends, so the germline J gene completes it. The gene calls are TRBV20-1 and TRBJ1-2; D unresolved. The CDR3 spans 14 residues. From germline, CDR1 is DFQATT and CDR2 SNEGSKA (reference sequence). CDR3: CSARDPAGADSYTF. CDR3 DNA (partial): TGCAGTGCTAGAGATCCAGCAGGCGCCGATAGC.

On this clone itself: The missing CDR3 end, 3 residues past where the read stops, is filled in from the germline J gene. This rearrangement joins TRBV20-1 to TRBJ2-5; D remains unclear. The CDR3 runs 13 residues. Germline V gene lookup returns CDR1 DFQATT and CDR2 SNEGSKA (reference sequence). V was cut by 0 bases and J by 5 bases, with 10 bases left in between. CDR3 region: CSARERWRETQYF. The sequenced CDR3 bases are TGCAGTGCTAGAGAGAGGTGGCGGGAGACC.

A remark on this clone: The observed sequence ends 3 residues before the CDR3 terminus, with the missing tail filled in from the germline J gene. The chain links TRBV2 to TRBJ2-2; 8 nucleotides line up with TRBD1. Per germline, CDR1 SNHLY and CDR2 FYNNEI. This CDR3 region has 13 residues. The sequenced CDR3 bases are TGTGCCAGCAGTGACCAGGGGGCTGAAAAG. Translation: CASSDQGAEK. The whole CDR3 is CASSDQGAEKLFF.

A note on this clone: The DNA ends 3 residues before the CDR3 does, and the rest of the CDR3 is filled in from the germline J gene. J is TRBJ2-1 and V is TRBV29-1; D unclear. The germline V gene encodes CDR1 SQVTM and CDR2 ANQGSEA. V was pared by 2 bases and J by 1 base, with 6 bases between. The CDR3 extends over 13 amino acids. The part of the CDR3 DNA that was read is TGCAGCGTTGAAACAAGATCCTACAATGAG. It translates to CSVETRSYNE. The full CDR3 is CSVETRSYNEQFF.

The CDR3 here is CASSTPGGYDYTF. Incomplete CDR3 DNA: TGTGCCAGTAGTACGCCAGGGGGCTACGAC. J is TRBJ1-2 and V is TRBV19; TRBD1 agrees at 8 bases. The sequence runs out 3 residues before the end of the CDR3; the remainder is reconstructed from the germline J gene. Germline loops: CDR1 LNHDA, CDR2 SQIVND (reference sequence). CDR3 length equals 13 residues.

Remarks on this clone: The read gets to within 3 residues of the CDR3 end, and the germline J gene fills in the rest. The gene calls are TRBV5-4 and TRBJ2-5; 14 nucleotides match TRBD2. This CDR3 region has 15 residues. Germline V gives CDR1 SGHNT, CDR2 YYREEE (reference sequence). V was pared by 4 bases and J by 7 bases, with 6 bases of the junction left unmatched. Incomplete CDR3 DNA: TGTGCCAGCAGCCCTACCGGGACTAGCGGGGGGACC. Residues: CASSPTGTSGGT. The complete CDR3 reads CASSPTGTSGGTQYF.

For this clone: Coverage ceases 3 residues before the CDR3 finishes, and the germline J gene fills in the end. J is TRBJ2-2 and V is TRBV5-6; 7 bases match TRBD2. This CDR3 has 15 amino acids. Per germline, CDR1 SGHDT and CDR2 YYEEEE. The CDR3 sequence: CASSTSGIGEEKLFF. Incomplete CDR3 DNA: TGTGCCAGCAGCACAAGCGGGATAGGTGAGGAAAAG. Based on the CDR3 plus reference TRBV5-6 and TRBJ2-2, the full variable domain is DAGVTQSPTHLIKTRGQQVTLRCSPKSGHDTVSWYQQALGQGPQFIFQYYEEEERQRGNFPDRFSGHQFPNYSSELNVNALLLGDSALYLCASSTSGIGEEKLFFGEGSRLTVL.

CDR3 sequence reads: CASSEARTGGYGYTF. The covered CDR3 bases are TGTGCCAGCAGTGAAGCTCGGACAGGGGGATACGGC. The rearrangement uses TRBV2 and TRBJ1-2, with 10 bases identical to TRBD1. The sequence runs out 3 residues before the end of the CDR3; the remainder is reconstructed from the germline J gene. Germline CDR1 is SNHLY and CDR2 is FYNNEI. The CDR3 covers 15 residues. The full variable domain, its missing parts supplied by reference TRBV2 and TRBJ1-2, is EPEVTQTPSHQVTQMGQEVILRCVPISNHLYFYWYRQILGQKVEFLVSFYNNEISEKSEIFDDQFSVERPDGSNFTLKIRSTKLEDSAMYFCASSEARTGGYGYTFGSGTRLTVV.

In the case of this clone: The missing CDR3 end, 3 residues past where the read stops, is filled in from the germline J gene. The chain combines TRBV20-1 with TRBJ2-7; TRBD2 agrees at 11 bases. V was clipped by 2 bases and J by 2 bases; unmatched bases: 8. The CDR3 covers 16 residues. Germline V CDR1 and CDR2: DFQATT, SNEGSKA (reference sequence). The covered CDR3 bases are TGCAGTGCTAGATCCGGGACTAGCGGTTTCGCCTACGAG. It codes for CSARSGTSGFAYE. The full CDR3 sequence reads CSARSGTSGFAYEQYF.

Frequency places this clone as medium-sized. The read terminates 3 residues before the CDR3 end, so the remaining end is supplied by the germline J gene. V usage is TRBV7-2 and J usage is TRBJ2-2, with D unresolved. Germline CDR1 and CDR2: SGHTA and FQGNSA. This CDR3 has 13 amino acids. Trimming removed 1 base from V and 8 bases from J, with 8 bases in between. CDR3 DNA (partial): TGTGCCAGCAGCTTAGGGCCTGGTGGGGAG. Translating gives CASSLGPGGE. The whole CDR3 protein reads CASSLGPGGELFF.

Comment on this clone: Sequencing ends 3 residues short of the CDR3 end; the germline J gene provides the rest. The J gene is TRBJ1-6, the V gene TRBV20-1, with 9 positions matching TRBD1. The J segment lost 9 bases and the V segment lost 6 bases, leaving 18 bases of the junction unmatched. In germline, CDR1 is DFQATT, CDR2 SNEGSKA (reference sequence). This CDR3 region has 17 residues. The CDR3 DNA, read in part, is TGCAGTGCCCCCGCCAGGGCCGGACAGGGGTTAAGTTCACCC. Translated, it gives CSAPARAGQGLSSP. The CDR3 in full is CSAPARAGQGLSSPLHF.

CDR3 DNA, as far as it was read: TGTGCCAGTAGTATTGGGGGAGCGGGGAATGAG. Amino acids: CASSIGGAGNE. The CDR3 in its entirety is CASSIGGAGNEQFF. The genes are TRBV19 and TRBJ2-1, with 7 bases that match TRBD2. The read terminates 3 residues before the CDR3 end, so the remaining end is supplied by the germline J gene. This CDR3 contains 14 residues. The V gene end was trimmed by 3 bases and the J gene end by 7 bases; junction bases not matched to a gene: 6. CDR1 is LNHDA, CDR2 SQIVND, per germline (reference sequence).

About this clone: The sequence runs out 3 residues before the end of the CDR3; the remainder is reconstructed from the germline J gene. The V call is TRBV20-1, the J call TRBJ1-1; tentative D call: TRBD1 (5 bases). The germline V gene has CDR1 DFQATT and CDR2 SNEGSKA (reference sequence). The CDR3 is 14 amino acids. Deletions cut 6 bases from V and 4 bases from J, with 18 bases between. CDR3 amino acids: CSALGHPRGTEAFF. The sequenced part of the CDR3 DNA is TGCAGTGCACTTGGACATCCACGCGGCACTGAA.

Notes on this clone: Read sequence stops 3 residues before the CDR3 end, and the germline J gene provides the missing end. This chain uses TRBV7-9 with TRBJ2-1; D gene unclear. Trimming cost V 5 bases and J 0 bases, with 8 bases left between them. Germline-derived CDR1 and CDR2 are SEHNR and FQNEAQ (reference sequence). The CDR3 is made up of 14 amino acids. This CDR3 is CASSLDTSYNEQFF. The CDR3 DNA, read in part, is TGTGCCAGCAGCCTCGACACCTCCTACAATGAG.

Turning to this clone: The read terminates 3 residues ahead of where the CDR3 ends, so the germline J gene completes it. This chain connects TRBV7-8 to TRBJ2-3, with unresolved D. CDR1 is SGHVS and CDR2 is FQNEAQ in the germline V gene. V was shortened by 2 bases and J by 5 bases, with 5 bases between the two germline ends. CDR3 length: 12 amino acids. Incomplete CDR3 DNA: TGTGCCAGCAGCTTATTGCGAGATACG. It is translated as CASSLLRDT. The CDR3 as a whole reads CASSLLRDTQYF.

Details on this clone: The missing CDR3 end, 3 residues past where the read stops, is filled in from the germline J gene. J is TRBJ2-2 and V is TRBV30; D is possibly TRBD1 (6 bases). The germline gives CDR1 GTSNPN, CDR2 SVGIG (reference sequence). The CDR3 loop spans 14 amino acids. The sequenced CDR3 bases are TGTGCCTGGAGGGCTAACACAGGGTATTCACCG. Amino acid sequence: CAWRANTGYSP. The CDR3, in full, reads CAWRANTGYSPLFF.

The DNA read from the CDR3 is TGCAGCGTTGAAGATCCGAGGCTAGCGGGATTTGTAAAGACC. Amino acid sequence: CSVEDPRLAGFVKT. In full, the CDR3 is CSVEDPRLAGFVKTQYF. This sequence joins TRBV29-1 and TRBJ2-5, with 9 nucleotides matching TRBD2. Sequencing ends 3 residues short of the CDR3 end; the germline J gene provides the rest. CDR3 length equals 17 residues. Unmatched junction bases numbered 14, after V lost 0 bases and J lost 6 bases. The germline V gene has CDR1 SQVTM and CDR2 ANQGSEA.

A word on this clone: The read ends 3 residues shy of where the CDR3 ends; the end is completed using the germline J gene. The chain is built from TRBV30 and TRBJ2-2; tentative D call: TRBD1 (5 bases). There are 15 residues in the CDR3. Germline values: CDR1 GTSNPN, CDR2 SVGIG (reference sequence). Incomplete CDR3 DNA: TGTGCCTGGGTGACACGGAGCTCTGGGGCCAACGTG. Residues: CAWVTRSSGANV. The CDR3, in full, reads CAWVTRSSGANVLFF. The full variable domain, in which reference TRBV30 and TRBJ2-2 provide the parts outside the CDR3, is SQTIHQWPATLVQPVGSPLSLECTVEGTSNPNLYWYRQAAGRGLQLLFYSVGIGQISSEVPQNLSASRPQDRQFILSSKKLLLSDSGFYLCAWVTRSSGANVLFFGEGSRLTVL.

A note on this clone: Read coverage stops 3 residues before the CDR3 terminus; the germline J gene supplies the remainder. The chain has TRBV30 and TRBJ1-1; D may be TRBD1 (6 bases). The CDR3 sequence is 13 residues long. Trimming shortened V by 4 bases and J by 3 bases, and 12 bases separated the two germline ends. Germline V gene lookup returns CDR1 GTSNPN and CDR2 SVGIG (reference sequence). The DNA read from the CDR3 is TGTGCCTGGACCAGGGACACCGACACTGAA. Protein: CAWTRDTDTE. From start to end, the CDR3 is CAWTRDTDTEAFF.

A remark on this clone: The CDR3 end is not reached by the read, which stops 3 residues before it; the germline J gene fills it in. The V call is TRBV6-2 or TRBV6-3, the J call TRBJ2-7; D not resolved. Germline V CDR1 and CDR2: MNHEY, SVGEGT. The CDR3 is 13 residues long. Deletions cut 2 bases from V and 5 bases from J, with 10 bases between. CDR3 residues: CASSYPPVHEQYF. Incomplete CDR3 DNA: TGTGCCAGCAGTTACCCGCCGGTCCACGAG.

Comments on this clone: The CDR3 is cut off 3 residues early in the read; its end comes from the germline J gene. This chain connects TRBV6-2 or TRBV6-3 to TRBJ2-6; 7 bases line up with TRBD1. CDR3 length: 17 residues. The V gene end was trimmed by 5 bases and the J gene end by 4 bases; junction bases not matched to a gene: 11. Looked up from germline, CDR1 is MNHEY and CDR2 is SVGEGT. CDR3 bases read: TGTGCCAGCAGTCGAACAGGGGTCTTCGACGGGGCCAACGTC. Its translation is CASSRTGVFDGANV. The full-length CDR3 reads as CASSRTGVFDGANVLTF.

On this clone itself: The CDR3 end is not reached by the read, which stops 3 residues before it; the germline J gene fills it in. This chain links TRBV7-2 with TRBJ1-2; no clear D. CDR1 and CDR2 (germline): SGHTA, FQGNSA. The CDR3 totals 15 residues. The CDR3 protein is CASSLALEGPYDYTF. The CDR3 DNA, read in part, is TGTGCCAGCAGCTTAGCGCTGGAGGGCCCCTACGAC.

With respect to this clone: The CDR3 is cut off 3 residues early in the read; its end comes from the germline J gene. J is TRBJ2-3 and V is TRBV5-1; possibly TRBD2 for D (6 bases). CDR1 and CDR2 (germline): SGHRS, YFSETQ. The CDR3 is 14 amino acids. The CDR3 bases that were read are TGCGCCAGCAGGGTCGGTCTAGCGAGAGAGACG. Translating it yields CASRVGLARET. The entire CDR3 protein reads CASRVGLARETQYF.

A word on this clone: The CDR3 is cut off 3 residues early in the read; its end comes from the germline J gene. The chain carries TRBV7-8 and TRBJ2-7, with 10 bases fitting TRBD2. The CDR3 runs to 16 residues. V lost 1 base to trimming and J lost 2 bases; unmatched junction nucleotides: 5. Germline V gene lookup returns CDR1 SGHVS and CDR2 FQNEAQ. The CDR3 DNA, read in part, is TGTGCCAGCAGCTTAGGTAGGACTAGCGGCACCTACGAG. It encodes CASSLGRTSGTYE. The whole CDR3 sequence reads CASSLGRTSGTYEQYF.